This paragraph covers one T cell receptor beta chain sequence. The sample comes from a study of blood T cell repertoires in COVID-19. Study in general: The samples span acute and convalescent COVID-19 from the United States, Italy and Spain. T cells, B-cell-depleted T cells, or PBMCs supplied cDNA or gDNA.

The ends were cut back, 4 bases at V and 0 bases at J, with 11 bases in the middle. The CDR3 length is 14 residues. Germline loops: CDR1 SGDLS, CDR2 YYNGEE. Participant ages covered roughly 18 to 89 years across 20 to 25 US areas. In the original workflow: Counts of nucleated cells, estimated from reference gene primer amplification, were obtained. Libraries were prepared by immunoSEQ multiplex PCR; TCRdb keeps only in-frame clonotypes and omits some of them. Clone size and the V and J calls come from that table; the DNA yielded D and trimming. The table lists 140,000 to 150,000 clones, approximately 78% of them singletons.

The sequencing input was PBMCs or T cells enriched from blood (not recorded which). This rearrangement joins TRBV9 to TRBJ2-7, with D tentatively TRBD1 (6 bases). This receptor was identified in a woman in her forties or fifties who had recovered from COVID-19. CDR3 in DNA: TGTGCCAGCAGCCCACAGGGCTTCTCCTACGAGCAGTACTTC. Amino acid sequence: CASSPQGFSYEQYF. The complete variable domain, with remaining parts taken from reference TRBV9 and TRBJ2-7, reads DSGVTQTPKHLITATGQRVTLRCSPRSGDLSVYWYQQSLDQGLQFLIQYYNGEERAKGNILERFSAQQFPDLHSELNLSSLELGDSALYFCASSPQGFSYEQYFGPGTRLTVT.